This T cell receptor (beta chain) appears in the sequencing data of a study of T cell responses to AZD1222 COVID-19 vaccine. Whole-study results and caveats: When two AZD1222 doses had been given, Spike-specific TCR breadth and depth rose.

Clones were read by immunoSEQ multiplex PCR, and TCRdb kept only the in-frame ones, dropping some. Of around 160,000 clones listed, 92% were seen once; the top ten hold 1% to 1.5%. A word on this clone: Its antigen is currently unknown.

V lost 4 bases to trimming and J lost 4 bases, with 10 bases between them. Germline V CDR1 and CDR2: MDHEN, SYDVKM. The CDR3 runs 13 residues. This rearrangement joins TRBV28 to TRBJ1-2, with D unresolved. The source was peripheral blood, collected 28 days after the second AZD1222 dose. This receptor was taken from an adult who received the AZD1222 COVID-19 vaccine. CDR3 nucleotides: TGTGCCAGCAGTTGGTGGCGGTCCTATGGCTACACCTTC. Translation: CASSWWRSYGYTF.